The clone carrying this T cell receptor (beta chain) was seen many times. This sample was taken from a study of Graves' ophthalmopathy and Graves' hyperthyroidism. The CDR3 is 16 residues long. Per the germline V gene, CDR1 is SGHVS and CDR2 is FNYEAQ. V was clipped by 6 bases and J by 3 bases; unmatched bases: 13. Amplification of the TCR beta CDR3 regions used RNA transcripts (as template). The workflow started with a first-round RT-PCR run with HTBI primers and then moved on to a second-round multiplex PCR. Via MiXCR, TCRdb re-called the multiplex PCR reads, giving one row per CDR3 protein. The sample includes around 1,000,000 distinct CDR3 sequences, about two fifths of them seen just once. Ineligible for inclusion were patients with other autoimmune diseases, uncontrolled infections, pregnancy or lactation.

The sequencing input was peripheral blood or thyroid tissue (not recorded which). This clonotype originated in an adult man with Graves' hyperthyroidism. This rearrangement joins TRBV7-6 to TRBJ1-1; TRBD1 matches 7 bases. The DNA of the CDR3 is TGTGCCAGCAGAGCTCGCCGGGACAGAAGGTACACTGAAGCTTTCTTT. Protein sequence: CASRARRDRRYTEAFF. Together with reference TRBV7-6 and TRBJ1-1, the CDR3 gives the full variable domain: GAGVSQSPRYKVTKRGQDVALRCDPISGHVSLYWYRQALGQGPEFLTYFNYEAQQDKSGLPNDRFSAERPEGSISTLTIQRTEQRDSAMYRCASRARRDRRYTEAFFGQGTRLTVV.